These 20 T cell receptor beta chains came from one sample sequenced in a study of post-analysis software for immune sequencing data. Regarding the study as a whole: Compared with controls, patients had more of roughly five TRBV segments, including TRBV5-6, TRBV5-1 and TRBV20-1.

The antigens for these receptors are not known. Sequencing libraries made from TCR beta cDNA carried unique molecular identifiers. Using its own MiXCR run on the PCR reads, TCRdb lists one record per CDR3 protein. The sample has fewer than 700,000 distinct CDR3 sequences, about 40% seen once. The specimen was blood. These receptors were obtained from a girl aged 5-17 years with multiple sclerosis.

This clonotype has more than one count but fewer than ten. V usage is TRBV6-1 and J usage is TRBJ1-2, with 8 bases lining up with TRBD1. The CDR3 spans 13 residues. Germline trimming cut 7 bases from V and 8 bases from J; bases unmatched to any gene: 9. Looked up from germline, CDR1 is MNHNS and CDR2 is SASEGT. CDR3 sequence (DNA): TGTGCCAGCATCGAGCTAGGGACAGGAGGCTACACCTTC. Its translation is CASIELGTGGYTF.

The chain links TRBV25-1 to TRBJ1-4; TRBD1 is a possible D gene (5 bases). Trimming left V 7 bases short and J 2 bases short, with 8 bases between. CDR1 and CDR2 from the germline V gene are MGHDK and SYGVNS. The CDR3 extends over 13 amino acids. This chain's CDR3 is CASTTVTNEKLFF. In DNA form, the CDR3 reads TGTGCCAGCACGACAGTTACTAATGAAAAACTGTTTTTT.

In its sample, this clonotype was seen a few times. V and J are TRBV12-3 or TRBV12-4 and TRBJ2-4, with D unclear. This CDR3 is built from 14 residues. V dropped 5 bases and J dropped 0 bases, with 8 bases sitting between them. CDR3 sequence reads: CASSPPGAKNIQYF. The CDR3 DNA reads TGTGCCAGCAGTCCCCCGGGAGCCAAAAACATTCAGTACTTC.

The chain recombines TRBV5-1 with TRBJ2-7; 14 bases line up with TRBD2. The length of the CDR3 is 15 residues. Trimming cost V 5 bases and J 5 bases; bases outside gene matches: 6. CDR1 and CDR2 from the germline V gene are SGHRS and YFSETQ. This CDR3 reads CASSPGLAGADEQYF. CDR3 nucleotides: TGCGCCAGCAGTCCGGGACTAGCGGGAGCGGACGAGCAGTACTTC.

This chain connects TRBV6-2 or TRBV6-3 to TRBJ2-1, with D unresolved. V was cut by 4 bases and J by 7 bases, with 8 bases left in between. Germline assignment: CDR1 MNHEY and CDR2 SVGEGT. CDR3 length equals 12 residues. The CDR3 DNA is TGTGCCAGCAGTTCCTACCAAAATGAGCAGTTCTTC. As protein: CASSSYQNEQFF.

J is TRBJ2-7 and V is TRBV29-1, with TRBD1 matching over 10 bases. Losses at the gene ends were 2 bases for V and 2 bases for J; bases not matched to a gene: 9. CDR3 size: 16 residues. Germline V gene data show CDR1 as SQVTM and CDR2 as ANQGSEA. The CDR3 DNA follows: TGCAGCGTTGAAAGTAGGGGACAGGGGCGCGCCTACGAGCAGTACTTC. This sequence encodes CSVESRGQGRAYEQYF.

For this clonotype: A read error may account for a junction end that differs from germline. V and J are TRBV30 and TRBJ1-5; D uncertain. CDR3 length: 12 amino acids. Germline loops: CDR1 GTSNPN, CDR2 SVGIG (reference sequence). CDR3 loop: CAWGRSNRPQHF. The CDR3 nucleotides are TGTGCCTGGGGCAGAAGCAATCGGCCCCAGCATTTT.

The sample holds a few counts of this clonotype. The rearrangement joins TRBV5-1 to TRBJ1-2; a possible D gene is TRBD1 (6 bases). The CDR3 loop spans 17 amino acids. The V end lost 4 bases, the J end lost 5 bases, and 24 bases lay between the germline ends. The germline V gene has CDR1 SGHRS and CDR2 YFSETQ. CDR3 amino acids: CASSAPEGGVGAYGYTF. In DNA, the CDR3 is TGCGCCAGCAGCGCTCCCGAGGGGGGAGTTGGAGCGTATGGCTACACCTTC.

The gene calls are TRBV4-1 and TRBJ1-1; D is unclear. This CDR3 contains 11 residues. Germline CDR1 reads MGHRA; CDR2 reads YSYEKL. Trimming took off 2 bases at V and 4 bases at J, with 2 bases between the two ends. As DNA, the CDR3 is TGCGCCAGCAGCCAACTCACTGAAGCTTTCTTT. It codes for CASSQLTEAFF.

The chain is built from TRBV10-3 and TRBJ1-2, with D unclear. The V end lost 0 bases, the J end lost 4 bases, and 12 bases lay between the germline ends. The CDR3 has 15 amino acids. Per the germline V gene, CDR1 is ENHRY and CDR2 is SYGVKD. The CDR3 nucleotides read TGTGCCATCAGTGAGTCTAGACGGGAAGGCTATGGCTACACCTTC. Residues: CAISESRREGYGYTF.

This clonotype turned up a few times. The J gene is TRBJ2-3, the V gene TRBV11-2; D is uncertain. Germline V gene lookup returns CDR1 SGHAT and CDR2 FQNNGV. Trimming removed 2 bases at V and 0 bases at J, with 6 bases between. There are 14 residues in the CDR3. CDR3 DNA: TGTGCCAGCAGCTTATACCGTAGCACAGATACGCAGTATTTT. Translation gives CASSLYRSTDTQYF. The full variable domain, its missing parts supplied by reference TRBV11-2 and TRBJ2-3, is EAGVAQSPRYKIIEKRQSVAFWCNPISGHATLYWYQQILGQGPKLLIQFQNNGVVDDSQLPKDRFSAERLKGVDSTLKIQPAKLEDSAVYLCASSLYRSTDTQYFGPGTRLTVL.

The chain combines TRBV6-5 with TRBJ1-2; 7 bases are shared with TRBD1. The CDR3 sequence is 15 residues long. V was clipped by 0 bases and J by 2 bases; unmatched bases: 3. Germline CDR1 is MNHEY and CDR2 is SVGAGI. The CDR3 here is CASSYSGGLNYGYTF. The CDR3 DNA reads TGTGCCAGCAGTTACTCAGGGGGCTTGAACTATGGCTACACCTTC.

A few counts support this clonotype. The rearrangement joins TRBV4-1 to TRBJ2-7; 7 nucleotides align to TRBD1. Germline CDR1 MGHRA, CDR2 YSYEKL. Trimming cost V 2 bases and J 2 bases; bases outside gene matches: 6. This CDR3 spans 15 amino acids. As DNA, the CDR3 is TGCGCCAGCAGCCAAAGGACAGGAGACACCTACGAGCAGTACTTC. Translated, it gives CASSQRTGDTYEQYF.

This chain uses TRBV9 with TRBJ1-1; perhaps TRBD1 as D (6 bases). Germline CDR1 reads SGDLS; CDR2 reads YYNGEE. The CDR3 has 15 residues. The V end lost 0 bases, the J end lost 3 bases, and 12 bases lay between the germline ends. The CDR3 region has the DNA TGTGCCAGCAGCGTAGAACCGAGGGGGGACACTGAAGCTTTCTTT. As protein: CASSVEPRGDTEAFF.

This clonotype appeared a few times. The V gene is TRBV7-9, the J gene TRBJ2-1; 7 bases align to TRBD2. The CDR3 is 16 residues long. Germline V gene sequence: CDR1 SEHNR, CDR2 FQNEAQ (reference sequence). The V segment lost 1 base and the J segment 3 bases; nucleotides outside the gene matches: 6. The CDR3 DNA reads as TGTGCCAGCAGCTTAGTACCGGGGACTATCTACAATGAGCAGTTCTTC. Encoded protein: CASSLVPGTIYNEQFF.

This clonotype was seen a few times. This chain uses TRBV29-1 with TRBJ2-7; the D call may be TRBD1 or TRBD2 (5 bases each). The DNA end lines up better with TRBJ2-5; the J call may be wrong. CDR3 size: 12 residues. Germline V gives CDR1 SQVTM, CDR2 ANQGSEA. The CDR3 is CSVGPRRETQYF. The DNA for the CDR3 is TGCAGCGTGGGACCCCGGAGGGAGACCCAGTACTTC.

A few counts support this clonotype. The CDR3 sequence: CASSVAGGNEQYF. The CDR3 nucleotides read TGTGCCAGCAGCGTGGCGGGGGGGAACGAGCAGTACTTC. V and J are TRBV9 and TRBJ2-7, with TRBD2 matching 9 bases. CDR1 is SGDLS and CDR2 is YYNGEE in the germline V gene. V shed 2 bases and J 5 bases; nucleotides not matched to a gene: 2. This CDR3 is 13 amino acids long.

The gene calls are TRBV7-2 and TRBJ2-7, with D possibly being TRBD1 (6 bases). This CDR3 spans 16 amino acids. Looked up from germline, CDR1 is SGHTA and CDR2 is FQGNSA. Trimming removed 2 bases from V and 2 bases from J, with 16 bases in between. The CDR3 loop reads CASSLKGQRNTYEQYF. The CDR3 DNA reads as TGTGCCAGCAGCTTAAAAGGACAGAGAAATACCTACGAGCAGTACTTC. Looking up the rest from reference TRBV7-2 and TRBJ2-7 gives the full variable domain: GAGVSQSPSNKVTEKGKDVELRCDPISGHTALYWYRQSLGQGLEFLIYFQGNSAPDKSGLPSDRFSAERTGGSVSTLTIQRTQQEDSAVYLCASSLKGQRNTYEQYFGPGTRLTVT.

The chain combines TRBV25-1 with TRBJ1-2, with D perhaps TRBD1 (6 bases). V lost 6 bases and J lost 8, with 13 bases in between. The CDR3 covers 12 residues. Germline values: CDR1 MGHDK, CDR2 SYGVNS. The CDR3 DNA is TGTGCCAGCAGCCTCGGGACAAAAGGCTACACCTTC. Residues: CASSLGTKGYTF.

This clonotype was observed at least ten times. V is TRBV12-3 or TRBV12-4 and J is TRBJ1-1, with D hard to call. CDR3 size: 13 residues. The V and J ends lost 1 base and 4 bases respectively, with 7 bases between them. In DNA, the CDR3 is TGTGCCAGCAGTTTAGGAGGGAGCACTGAAGCTTTCTTT. Protein product: CASSLGGSTEAFF.